The 14 T cell receptor beta chains below all came from one sample that was sequenced in a study of identical twins. One entry per CDR3 protein results from TCRdb running MiXCR on the 5' RACE reads. The sample contains 240,000 or so distinct CDR3 sequences, about 13% of which appear only once. The sample was also linked to a second study, of yellow fever vaccine responses in identical twins.

The sample consisted of memory (CD45RO+) T cells sorted from blood. These TCRs come from a woman younger than 35 in good health.

V usage is TRBV25-1 and J usage is TRBJ2-5; TRBD2 matches at 9 bases. In germline, CDR1 is MGHDK, CDR2 SYGVNS. This CDR3 comprises 16 residues. The trim removed 4 bases at V and 4 bases at J, leaving 10 bases unmatched. CDR3 residues: CASSAGLGAGGETQYF. In DNA form, the CDR3 reads TGTGCCAGCAGTGCGGGACTAGGAGCGGGGGGAGAGACCCAGTACTTC.

This clonotype was seen at least ten times. J is TRBJ1-4 and V is TRBV27; 7 bases align to TRBD1. This CDR3 has 14 amino acids. The V gene end was trimmed by 4 bases and the J gene end by 4 bases; junction bases not matched to a gene: 3. Germline-derived CDR1 and CDR2 are MNHEY and SMNVEV (reference sequence). CDR3 protein: CASSWDSFNEKLFF. For the CDR3, the DNA is TGTGCCAGCAGTTGGGACAGTTTTAATGAAAAACTGTTTTTT.

This clonotype was counted a few times. This chain uses TRBV13 with TRBJ1-1, with TRBD1 as a possible D gene (5 bases). Trimming shortened V by 6 bases and J by 1 base, and 9 bases separated the two germline ends. Looked up from germline, CDR1 is PRHDT and CDR2 is FYEKMQ (reference sequence). The CDR3 totals 13 residues. The CDR3 here is CASRPGQNTEAFF. CDR3 sequence (DNA): TGTGCCAGCAGACCCGGACAGAACACTGAAGCTTTCTTT.

This clonotype was observed many times. The rearrangement joins TRBV15 to TRBJ2-4, with 9 bases that match TRBD2. The CDR3 runs 15 residues. Germline loops: CDR1 LNHNV, CDR2 YYDKDF (reference sequence). J gave up 9 bases and V 1 base, and 7 bases lay outside the gene matches. This CDR3 is CATSRGAGGFAIQYF. The CDR3 nucleotides are TGTGCCACCAGCAGAGGCGCGGGAGGGTTCGCCATTCAGTACTTC.

This clonotype has ten or more counts. At one end the junction does not follow the germline gene, possibly because of a read error. The chain links TRBV29-1 to TRBJ2-1; D gene uncertain. Per germline, CDR1 SQVTM and CDR2 ANQGSEA. This CDR3 is 14 amino acids long. The CDR3 region is CSVEAYSSYNEQFF. CDR3 bases: TGCAGCGTAGAAGCATATTCCTCCTACAATGAGCAGTTCTTC.

The table lists this clonotype with many counts. The chain couples TRBV7-3 to TRBJ2-1; the D is unclear. Trimming took off 2 bases at V and 2 bases at J, with 4 bases between the two ends. Germline CDR1 reads SGHTA; CDR2 reads FQGTGA. The CDR3 covers 13 residues. The CDR3 loop reads CASSLGPYNEQFF. The CDR3 region has the DNA TGTGCCAGCAGCTTAGGTCCCTACAATGAGCAGTTCTTC.

This clonotype came up a few times. V gene TRBV5-6 combines with J gene TRBJ2-1; unclear D gene. V was trimmed by 4 bases and J by 3 bases, leaving 8 bases between them. This CDR3 region has 13 residues. CDR1 and CDR2 from the germline V gene are SGHDT and YYEEEE. CDR3 sequence reads: CASSAPGYNEQFF. Written as DNA, the CDR3 is TGTGCCAGCAGCGCCCCCGGCTACAATGAGCAGTTCTTC.

CDR3: CASSILRGEQYF. The CDR3 nucleotides read TGTGCCAGTAGTATTCTGCGTGGGGAGCAGTACTTC. This chain links TRBV19 with TRBJ2-7; D uncertain. There are 12 residues in the CDR3. Germline V gene lookup returns CDR1 LNHDA and CDR2 SQIVND (reference sequence). V lost 3 bases and J lost 7, with 10 bases in between.

This clonotype was observed many times. The CDR3 nucleotides are TGTGCCTGGAGTGAGGATCAGACGCAGCATTTT. Protein: CAWSEDQTQHF. This sequence joins TRBV30 and TRBJ1-5; D unresolved. This CDR3 region has 11 residues. In germline, CDR1 is GTSNPN, CDR2 SVGIG (reference sequence). V shed 1 base and J shed 13 bases, with 11 bases lying between them. The entire variable domain, with the rest obtained from reference TRBV30 and TRBJ1-5, is as follows: SQTIHQWPATLVQPVGSPLSLECTVEGTSNPNLYWYRQAAGRGLQLLFYSVGIGQISSEVPQNLSASRPQDRQFILSSKKLLLSDSGFYLCAWSEDQTQHFGDGTRLSIL.

This chain joins TRBV11-3 and TRBJ2-1, with 7 bases lining up with TRBD2. Per the germline V gene, CDR1 is SGHNT and CDR2 is YENEEA. V dropped 0 bases and J dropped 0; count of bases not matched to a gene: 5. The CDR3 is 17 residues long. CDR3 sequence: CASSLDLGGVSYNEQFF. The CDR3, as DNA: TGTGCCAGCAGCTTAGATCTGGGAGGGGTCTCCTACAATGAGCAGTTCTTC.

This clonotype was seen ten or more times. The chain uses TRBV12-5 and TRBJ2-2, with TRBD1 as a possible D gene (6 bases). Trimming took off 6 bases at V and 3 bases at J, with 14 bases between the two ends. The CDR3 totals 15 residues. CDR1 LGHNT and CDR2 FRNRAP come from the germline V gene. CDR3 bases: TGTGCTAGTGGCCCAGGGGCTGACGACACCGGGGAGCTGTTTTTT. It yields the protein CASGPGADDTGELFF.

V usage is TRBV7-2 and J usage is TRBJ2-3; 7 bases fit TRBD1. The CDR3 covers 14 residues. Germline-derived CDR1 and CDR2 are SGHTA and FQGNSA. V dropped 7 bases and J dropped 2; count of bases not matched to a gene: 6. The CDR3 is CASTRRGHTDTQYF. For the CDR3, the DNA is TGTGCCAGCACCAGAAGGGGGCACACAGATACGCAGTATTTT.

The chain links TRBV6-1 to TRBJ1-4; D unclear. V gave up 0 bases and J gave up 7 bases, with 15 bases separating them. Germline V gene lookup returns CDR1 MNHNS and CDR2 SASEGT. The CDR3 runs 16 residues. CDR3 in amino acids: CASSEATTGSGEKLFF. CDR3 DNA sequence: TGTGCCAGCAGTGAAGCGACTACGGGGAGTGGTGAAAAACTGTTTTTT.

This rearrangement joins TRBV13 to TRBJ1-2; D call uncertain. V dropped 6 bases and J dropped 2 bases, with 19 bases sitting between them. Germline V lookup: CDR1 PRHDT, CDR2 FYEKMQ (reference sequence). The CDR3 is 16 amino acids. The CDR3 is CASSHNPGGRNYGYTF. Written as DNA, the CDR3 is TGTGCCAGCAGTCATAACCCAGGCGGCCGAAACTATGGCTACACCTTC.